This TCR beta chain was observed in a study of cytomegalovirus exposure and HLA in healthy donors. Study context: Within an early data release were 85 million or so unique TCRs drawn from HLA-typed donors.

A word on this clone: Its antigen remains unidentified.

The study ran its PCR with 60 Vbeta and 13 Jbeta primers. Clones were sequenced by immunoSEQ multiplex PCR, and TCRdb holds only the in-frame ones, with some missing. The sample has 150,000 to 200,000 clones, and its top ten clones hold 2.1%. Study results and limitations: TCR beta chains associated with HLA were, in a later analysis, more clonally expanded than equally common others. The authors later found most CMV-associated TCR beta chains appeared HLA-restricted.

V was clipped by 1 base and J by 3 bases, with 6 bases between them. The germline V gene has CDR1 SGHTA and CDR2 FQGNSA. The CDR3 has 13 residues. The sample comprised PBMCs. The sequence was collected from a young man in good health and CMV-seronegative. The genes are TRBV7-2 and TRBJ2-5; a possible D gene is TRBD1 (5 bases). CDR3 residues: CASSLETEETQYF. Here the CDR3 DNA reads TGTGCCAGCAGCTTAGAGACAGAAGAGACCCAGTACTTC.